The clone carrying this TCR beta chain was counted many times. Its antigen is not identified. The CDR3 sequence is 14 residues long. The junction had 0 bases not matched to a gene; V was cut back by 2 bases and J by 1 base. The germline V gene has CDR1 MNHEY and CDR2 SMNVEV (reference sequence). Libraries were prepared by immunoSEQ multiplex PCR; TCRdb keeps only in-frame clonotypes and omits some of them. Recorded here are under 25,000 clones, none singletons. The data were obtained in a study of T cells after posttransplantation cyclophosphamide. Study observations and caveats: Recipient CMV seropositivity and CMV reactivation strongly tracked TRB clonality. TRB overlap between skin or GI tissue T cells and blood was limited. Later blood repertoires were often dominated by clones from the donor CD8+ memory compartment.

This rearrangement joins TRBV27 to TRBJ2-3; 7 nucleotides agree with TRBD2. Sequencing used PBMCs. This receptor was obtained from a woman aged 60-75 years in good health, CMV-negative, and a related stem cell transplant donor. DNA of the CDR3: TGTGCCAGCAGTTTACTAGCGGGCACAGATACGCAGTATTTT. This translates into CASSLLAGTDTQYF.